The 26 T cell receptor beta chains given below trace back to one sample, sequenced in a study of cytomegalovirus exposure and HLA in healthy donors. The primer mix had 60 Vbeta and 13 Jbeta primers. Sequencing used immunoSEQ multiplex PCR; TCRdb keeps in-frame clones, though not all of them. There are 130,000 or so clones in the sample; 77% occur only once, and more than 4% lies in the top ten. Sequenced input: PBMCs. The receptor set was obtained from a male donor in good health and CMV-seropositive.

This clone has only a few counts. The CDR3 coding sequence is TGTGCCAGCAACTCGACTAGATCCCCTTGCGAGCAGTACTTC. Amino acids: CASNSTRSPCEQYF. The gene calls are TRBV6-4 and TRBJ2-7; possibly TRBD2 for D (6 bases). The CDR3 loop spans 14 amino acids. In germline, CDR1 is MRHNA, CDR2 SNTAGT. V lost 7 bases, J lost 6 bases, and 19 bases lay in between.

The rearrangement uses TRBV6-5 and TRBJ1-2; TRBD1 is a possible D gene (5 bases). The CDR3 has 14 residues. Trimming cost V 0 bases and J 5 bases, with 10 bases left between them. Germline V CDR1 and CDR2: MNHEY, SVGAGI. CDR3 sequence reads: CASSYSGETYGYTF. The CDR3 region has the DNA TGTGCCAGCAGTTACTCAGGGGAAACTTATGGCTACACCTTC.

The chain links TRBV6-5 to TRBJ1-5; possibly TRBD1 for D (5 bases). CDR3 length: 14 amino acids. V shed 5 bases and J shed 2 bases, with 10 bases lying between them. CDR1 is MNHEY and CDR2 is SVGAGI in the germline V gene. CDR3 in DNA: TGTGCCAGCAGTCAGGGTTGGGGCAATCAGCCCCAGCATTTT. It encodes CASSQGWGNQPQHF.

This chain's CDR3 is CASSFGRPPYEQYF. The CDR3 region has the DNA TGTGCCAGCAGCTTTGGGAGGCCCCCCTACGAGCAGTACTTC. The rearrangement uses TRBV7-9 and TRBJ2-7; perhaps TRBD2 as D (6 bases). Germline V CDR1 and CDR2: SEHNR, FQNEAQ (reference sequence). Trimming removed 3 bases from V and 2 bases from J, with 11 bases in between. The CDR3 consists of 14 residues. Full variable domain (missing parts from reference TRBV7-9 and TRBJ2-7): DTGVSQNPRHKITKRGQNVTFRCDPISEHNRLYWYRQTLGQGPEFLTYFQNEAQLEKSRLLSDRFSAERPKGSFSTLEIQRTEQGDSAMYLCASSFGRPPYEQYFGPGTRLTVT.

This clone was counted a few times. The V call is TRBV19, the J call TRBJ1-4; maybe TRBD1 (6 bases). The germline gives CDR1 LNHDA, CDR2 SQIVND (reference sequence). V was clipped by 9 bases and J by 8 bases, with 13 bases between them. The CDR3 sequence is 12 residues long. The CDR3 is CASAQGTEKLFF. The CDR3 coding sequence is TGTGCCAGCGCACAGGGAACGGAAAAACTGTTTTTT.

The J gene is TRBJ1-4, the V gene TRBV4-1; D possibly corresponds to TRBD1 (5 bases). Germline V gene lookup returns CDR1 MGHRA and CDR2 YSYEKL. The CDR3 contains 13 residues. Trimming removed 4 bases from V and 4 bases from J, with 7 bases in between. CDR3 residues: CASSPGLNEKLFF. CDR3 in DNA: TGCGCCAGCAGCCCGGGACTTAATGAAAAACTGTTTTTT.

The chain carries TRBV7-6 and TRBJ2-5, with TRBD2 identical over 9 bases. With 0 bases clipped from V and 5 bases from J, the junction kept 7 bases outside the gene matches. The CDR3 is 16 residues long. CDR1 is SGHVS, CDR2 FNYEAQ, per germline. CDR3 region: CASSLAGGRAQETQYF. Written as DNA, the CDR3 is TGTGCCAGCAGCTTAGCGGGCGGGAGGGCCCAGGAGACCCAGTACTTC.

This clone was found once. The chain combines TRBV7-2 with TRBJ2-7; D unresolved. The V gene's germline CDR1 is SGHTA and CDR2 FQGNSA. Between the trimmed V and J ends, which lost 5 bases and 0 bases, there was a span of 14 bases. The length of the CDR3 is 15 residues. CDR3 sequence reads: CASSRRRQDSYEQYF. The CDR3 nucleotides read TGTGCCAGCAGCCGTCGGCGTCAGGACTCCTACGAGCAGTACTTC.

The V gene is TRBV5-1, the J gene TRBJ2-2, with a weak D call TRBD2 (5 bases). CDR3 length: 16 amino acids. Germline-derived CDR1 and CDR2 are SGHRS and YFSETQ. Trimming took 3 bases from V and 2 from J, leaving 14 bases between them. The CDR3 coding sequence is TGCGCCAGCAGCTCATCAGCGGCTCGTAACACCGGGGAGCTGTTTTTT. It codes for CASSSSAARNTGELFF.

The chain links TRBV5-6 to TRBJ2-5, with 7 nucleotides matching TRBD2. Germline CDR1 and CDR2: SGHDT and YYEEEE. The CDR3 runs 16 residues. V lost 0 bases and J lost 11; bases outside the gene matches: 16. The CDR3 sequence: CASSLEAGASTTQQYF. CDR3 sequence (DNA): TGTGCCAGCAGCTTGGAGGCGGGAGCCAGTACTACGCAGCAGTACTTC. Full variable domain (rest looked up from reference TRBV5-6 and TRBJ2-5): DAGVTQSPTHLIKTRGQQVTLRCSPKSGHDTVSWYQQALGQGPQFIFQYYEEEERQRGNFPDRFSGHQFPNYSSELNVNALLLGDSALYLCASSLEAGASTTQQYFGPGTRLLVL.

The DNA for the CDR3 is TGTGCCAGCAGCCCCGGGGTGAAGTGGAACACCATATATTTT. Residues: CASSPGVKWNTIYF. This chain connects TRBV9 to TRBJ1-3, with D uncertain. Trimming removed 4 bases from V and 7 bases from J, with 15 bases in between. Germline V gene sequence: CDR1 SGDLS, CDR2 YYNGEE. The CDR3 is 14 residues long.

This chain links TRBV27 with TRBJ2-3; possible D gene TRBD1, 6 bases. Per the germline V gene, CDR1 is MNHEY and CDR2 is SMNVEV (reference sequence). Trimming cost V 6 bases and J 6 bases, with 13 bases left between them. The CDR3 is 13 amino acids. This chain's CDR3 is CASSNQGPDTQYF. CDR3 bases: TGTGCCAGCAGCAATCAGGGGCCCGATACGCAGTATTTT.

In this sample, this clone turned up once. This chain links TRBV11-1 with TRBJ2-7, with 13 bases matching TRBD2. The CDR3 loop spans 16 amino acids. Trimming at V came to 4 bases and at J to 0 bases, leaving 3 bases not matched to a gene. Germline CDR1 and CDR2: SGHAT and FQDESV (reference sequence). This chain's CDR3 is CASSSGLAGVSYEQYF. CDR3 DNA: TGTGCCAGCAGCTCTGGACTAGCGGGGGTCTCCTACGAGCAGTACTTC.

The chain combines TRBV6-1 with TRBJ1-5; perhaps TRBD1 as D (6 bases). The CDR3 sequence is 15 residues long. Trimming took 2 bases from V and 1 from J, leaving 9 bases between them. Germline V gene sequence: CDR1 MNHNS, CDR2 SASEGT. The CDR3 spells CASSELGTSNQPQHF. The CDR3 nucleotides are TGTGCCAGCAGTGAATTAGGGACAAGCAATCAGCCCCAGCATTTT.

The chain uses TRBV5-1 and TRBJ2-3, with 8 bases identical to TRBD2. This CDR3 is 16 amino acids long. V was clipped by 5 bases and J by 1 base; unmatched bases: 9. Germline V CDR1 and CDR2: SGHRS, YFSETQ. CDR3 in amino acids: CASSLVGSGGTDTQYF. CDR3 nucleotides: TGCGCCAGCAGTCTCGTTGGTAGCGGGGGCACAGATACGCAGTATTTT.

With respect to this clone: An end of the junction differs from the germline gene, which may be a read error. Other DNA sequences from this sample encode an identical CDR3 as well. The rearrangement links TRBV6-1 to TRBJ1-2; 9 bases line up with TRBD1. The length of the CDR3 is 13 residues. The germline V gene has CDR1 MNHNS and CDR2 SASEGT. CDR3 bases: TGTGCCAGCAGTGCGGGGACAGGGTTCGGCTACACTTTC. Protein: CASSAGTGFGYTF.

The CDR3 spells CASSQVAGSLNEQFF. The CDR3 DNA sequence: TGTGCCAGCAGTCAGGTAGCGGGATCGTTGAATGAGCAGTTCTTC. The gene calls are TRBV6-4 and TRBJ2-1; 8 nucleotides line up with TRBD2. CDR3 length: 15 residues. The trim removed 5 bases at V and 7 bases at J, leaving 10 bases unmatched. The germline V gene encodes CDR1 MRHNA and CDR2 SNTAGT.

The chain carries TRBV11-1 and TRBJ1-1, with 11 bases aligning to TRBD1. Trimming took 6 bases from V and 3 from J; bases not matched to a gene: 3. The germline gives CDR1 SGHAT, CDR2 FQDESV (reference sequence). The CDR3 totals 14 residues. The CDR3 region has the DNA TGTGCCAGCAGAAGGACAGGGGGCTACACTGAAGCTTTCTTT. Translating gives CASRRTGGYTEAFF.

The genes are TRBV2 and TRBJ2-1; D is possibly TRBD2 (5 bases). Germline CDR1 is SNHLY and CDR2 is FYNNEI. The CDR3 has 13 residues. V lost 1 base and J 12 bases, leaving 13 bases between the germline ends. CDR3 bases: TGTGCCAGCAGTGAAGGCCTAGCAGTGGTGCAGTTCTTC. This encodes CASSEGLAVVQFF.

The chain has TRBV19 and TRBJ1-1; 8 nucleotides align to TRBD1. V gave up 4 bases and J gave up 1 base; unmatched junction bases: 5. The germline V gene encodes CDR1 LNHDA and CDR2 SQIVND (reference sequence). The length of the CDR3 is 15 residues. The CDR3 coding sequence is TGTGCCAGTAGTAGCGGACAGGGACCGAACACTGAAGCTTTCTTT. Protein product: CASSSGQGPNTEAFF.

The V gene is TRBV21-1, the J gene TRBJ2-3; the D call TRBD1 from the table was never checked on the DNA. TRBV21-1 is an annotated pseudogene. The CDR3 contains 18 residues. For the CDR3, the DNA is TGTGCCAGCAGCAAACCAGGAAACCGGGACAGCAGCACAGATACGCAGTATTTT. It is translated as CASSKPGNRDSSTDTQYF.

This chain uses TRBV10-3 with TRBJ2-7; D gene ambiguous. The ends were cut back, 7 bases at V and 0 bases at J, with 13 bases in the middle. The germline V gene has CDR1 ENHRY and CDR2 SYGVKD. There are 14 residues in the CDR3. The CDR3 DNA is TGTGCCATCACCGAGCGACTTAACTCCTACGAGCAGTACTTC. Translated, it gives CAITERLNSYEQYF.

The chain carries TRBV10-2 and TRBJ2-3, with D possibly being TRBD2 (6 bases). The CDR3 runs 14 residues. With 2 bases removed from V and 4 bases from J, the gap between germline ends came to 10 bases. Germline V CDR1 and CDR2: WSHSY, SAAADI. The CDR3 bases are TGCGCCAGCAGTGAGGACGGGAGTGCAGATACGCAGTATTTT. Protein: CASSEDGSADTQYF.

J is TRBJ1-2 and V is TRBV19; tentative D call: TRBD1 (6 bases). The germline gives CDR1 LNHDA, CDR2 SQIVND (reference sequence). The V gene lost 2 bases and the J gene lost 9 bases, with 16 bases spanning the gap. The CDR3 sequence is 14 residues long. CDR3 in DNA: TGTGCCAGTAGTATACCTGGGGGCCGACGGAGCTACACCTTC. This encodes CASSIPGGRRSYTF.

This chain uses TRBV9 with TRBJ2-1, with a tentative D call TRBD1 (5 bases). Trimming left V 4 bases short and J 3 bases short, with 14 bases between. CDR3 length: 15 amino acids. Germline values: CDR1 SGDLS, CDR2 YYNGEE. Written as DNA, the CDR3 is TGTGCCAGCAGCCCCCGGTCAGGGTTCTACAATGAGCAGTTCTTC. It encodes CASSPRSGFYNEQFF.

The V and J genes are TRBV7-2 and TRBJ2-7, with TRBD2 identical over 7 bases. The CDR3 totals 16 residues. Losses at the gene ends were 5 bases for V and 3 bases for J; bases not matched to a gene: 13. Germline V lookup: CDR1 SGHTA, CDR2 FQGNSA. CDR3 sequence: CASSPRAAGFLYEQYF. The CDR3 DNA reads as TGTGCCAGCAGCCCCCGTGCAGCGGGGTTCCTCTACGAGCAGTACTTC.